What follows are 16 T cell receptor beta chains derived from one specimen sequenced in a study of cytomegalovirus exposure and HLA in healthy donors (dated by TCRdb to about 2017). The protocol used for the library was the immunoSEQ multiplex PCR assay. The multiplex PCR relied on a mix of 60 forward primers for TCR Vbeta segments and 13 reverse primers for TCR Jbeta segments. TCRdb's version of the immuneACCESS table is confined to in-frame rearrangements and falls short of the full clone set. An unresolved V gene accounts for under half of the shortfall where checked; the remainder is of unknown origin. Within this sample are around 180,000 clones, with 80% to 90% of them counted one time only. The ten largest make up under 5% of the sample. The specimen sequenced was PBMCs. Receptors were obtained from a girl aged 10-17 years in good health and CMV-seropositive.

The J gene is TRBJ2-3, the V gene TRBV11-3, with D possibly TRBD1 on 6 matching bases. Per germline, CDR1 SGHNT and CDR2 YENEEA. The length of the CDR3 is 12 residues. Trimming took off 5 bases at V and 7 bases at J, with 10 bases between the two ends. The CDR3 region has the DNA TGTGCCAGCAGCCGGGACACCTATACGCAGTATTTT. Protein product: CASSRDTYTQYF. Full variable domain (remainder filled in from reference TRBV11-3 and TRBJ2-3): EAGVVQSPRYKIIEKKQPVAFWCNPISGHNTLYWYLQNLGQGPELLIRYENEEAVDDSQLPKDRFSAERLKGVDSTLKIQPAELGDSAVYLCASSRDTYTQYFGPGTRLTVL.

The rearrangement links TRBV2 to TRBJ1-4; TRBD1 matches at 8 bases. Per the germline V gene, CDR1 is SNHLY and CDR2 is FYNNEI. The length of the CDR3 is 15 residues. Trimming removed 4 bases from V and 4 bases from J; junction bases left unmatched: 5. CDR3 in DNA: TGTGCCAGCAGTGGAAGGACAGGGAGTAATGAAAAACTGTTTTTT. As protein: CASSGRTGSNEKLFF.

This sequence joins TRBV13 and TRBJ2-7; maybe TRBD1 (6 bases). Germline CDR1 and CDR2: PRHDT and FYEKMQ (reference sequence). The germline V and J ends were trimmed by 5 bases and 6 bases, with 17 bases remaining between them. This CDR3 contains 14 residues. CDR3 sequence (DNA): TGTGCCAGCAGCCCAAACACAGGGCCAGCCGAGCAGTACTTC. It encodes CASSPNTGPAEQYF.

This chain connects TRBV19 to TRBJ1-5; D ambiguous. The V end lost 4 bases, the J end lost 3 bases, and 16 bases lay between the germline ends. The CDR3 runs 16 residues. Germline V gene lookup returns CDR1 LNHDA and CDR2 SQIVND (reference sequence). Here the CDR3 DNA reads TGTGCCAGTAGTAGATTGGAGGGCGCTTTCAATCAGCCCCAGCATTTT. This codes for CASSRLEGAFNQPQHF.

The genes are TRBV2 and TRBJ2-4; 7 nucleotides match TRBD1. Germline V lookup: CDR1 SNHLY, CDR2 FYNNEI. Trimming removed 8 bases from V and 2 bases from J; junction bases left unmatched: 9. This CDR3 contains 15 residues. The chain's CDR3 is CASSQGQRTKNIQYF. CDR3 in DNA: TGTGCCAGCTCCCAGGGACAGCGGACCAAAAACATTCAGTACTTC. The whole variable domain, filled in from reference TRBV2 and TRBJ2-4, reads EPEVTQTPSHQVTQMGQEVILRCVPISNHLYFYWYRQILGQKVEFLVSFYNNEISEKSEIFDDQFSVERPDGSNFTLKIRSTKLEDSAMYFCASSQGQRTKNIQYFGAGTRLSVL.

This clone was detected once. This rearrangement joins TRBV2 to TRBJ1-5; TRBD1 matches at 7 bases. The CDR3 covers 15 residues. CDR1 SNHLY and CDR2 FYNNEI come from the germline V gene. The V gene end was trimmed by 4 bases and the J gene end by 4 bases; junction bases not matched to a gene: 7. The CDR3 here is CASSGQGIVNQPQHF. CDR3 bases: TGTGCCAGCAGTGGACAGGGTATCGTGAATCAGCCCCAGCATTTT.

The chain carries TRBV5-1 and TRBJ2-5, with D possibly TRBD2 on 6 matching bases. The germline V gene encodes CDR1 SGHRS and CDR2 YFSETQ. This CDR3 contains 15 residues. Trimming removed 0 bases from V and 2 bases from J, with 11 bases in between. CDR3: CASSLGGAGQETQYF. In DNA form, the CDR3 reads TGCGCCAGCAGCTTGGGCGGGGCGGGGCAAGAGACCCAGTACTTC.

The V call is TRBV28, the J call TRBJ1-2; 7 bases are a match to TRBD1. Germline CDR1 MDHEN, CDR2 SYDVKM. The CDR3 is 12 amino acids. Germline trimming cut 5 bases from V and 10 bases from J; bases unmatched to any gene: 7. The CDR3 sequence: CASSPRQGHYTF. The CDR3, as DNA: TGTGCCAGCAGTCCACGACAGGGACACTACACCTTC.

The chain combines TRBV5-6 with TRBJ1-1; no firm D call. Germline CDR1 SGHDT, CDR2 YYEEEE. V was shortened by 4 bases and J by 4 bases, with 17 bases between the two germline ends. This CDR3 region has 15 residues. CDR3 nucleotide sequence: TGTGCCAGCAGCATACCTAGGGAAGAGGGCACTGAAGCTTTCTTT. Its protein is CASSIPREEGTEAFF.

The chain employs TRBV9 and TRBJ1-2, with 9 bases aligning to TRBD1. The CDR3 extends over 17 amino acids. V gave up 1 base and J gave up 1 base; unmatched junction bases: 8. The germline gives CDR1 SGDLS, CDR2 YYNGEE. CDR3 DNA sequence: TGTGCCAGCAGCGTACCCCGGGACAGGGCCTATAACTATGGCTACACCTTC. Residues: CASSVPRDRAYNYGYTF.

The CDR3 DNA sequence: TGTGCCTGGGCCGGGACAGGGGGCGGCTACGAGCAGTACTTC. Translated: CAWAGTGGGYEQYF. The chain uses TRBV30 and TRBJ2-7; 12 nucleotides agree with TRBD1. The V segment lost 5 bases and the J segment 3 bases; nucleotides outside the gene matches: 5. The germline V gene encodes CDR1 GTSNPN and CDR2 SVGIG (reference sequence). This CDR3 spans 14 amino acids.

The V gene is TRBV19, the J gene TRBJ2-7; 12 bases are shared with TRBD1. CDR1 and CDR2 from the germline V gene are LNHDA and SQIVND (reference sequence). The CDR3 length is 15 residues. Losses at the gene ends were 5 bases for V and 3 bases for J; bases not matched to a gene: 5. CDR3 region: CASSAGTGGFYEQYF. The CDR3 DNA reads TGTGCCAGTAGTGCCGGGACAGGGGGCTTCTACGAGCAGTACTTC.

There are a few counts of this clone. The V and J genes are TRBV30 and TRBJ2-7, with D possibly being TRBD1 (5 bases). From germline, CDR1 is GTSNPN and CDR2 SVGIG (reference sequence). The CDR3 runs to 15 residues. The V end was cut by 2 bases, the J end by 2 bases, with 16 bases between. This CDR3 reads CAWSKTGIPPYEQYF. CDR3 coding DNA: TGTGCCTGGAGTAAAACAGGAATTCCTCCCTACGAGCAGTACTTC.

The table lists this clone with a count of one. The chain employs TRBV13 and TRBJ1-1, with TRBD1 matching 9 bases. Germline assignment: CDR1 PRHDT and CDR2 FYEKMQ (reference sequence). CDR3 length equals 18 residues. Trimming took 5 bases from V and 1 from J; bases not matched to a gene: 14. The CDR3 here is CASSHTGQGRGENTEAFF. CDR3 bases: TGTGCCAGCAGCCATACCGGACAGGGGAGAGGGGAGAACACTGAAGCTTTCTTT.

As for this clone: Other DNA sequences in the sample encode the same CDR3. The genes are TRBV19 and TRBJ1-1, with D perhaps matching TRBD1 (5 bases). V was clipped by 3 bases and J by 5 bases, with 13 bases between them. The CDR3 consists of 14 residues. Germline CDR1 reads LNHDA; CDR2 reads SQIVND (reference sequence). CDR3 protein: CASSIRDYETEAFF. CDR3 DNA sequence: TGTGCCAGTAGTATTCGGGACTATGAGACTGAAGCTTTCTTT. The full variable domain, with the rest looked up from reference TRBV19 and TRBJ1-1, is DGGITQSPKYLFRKEGQNVTLSCEQNLNHDAMYWYRQDPGQGLRLIYYSQIVNDFQKGDIAEGYSVSREKKESFPLTVTSAQKNPTAFYLCASSIRDYETEAFFGQGTRLTVV.

This clone was seen only a few times. The chain recombines TRBV9 with TRBJ1-4; TRBD1 agrees at 9 bases. The germline gives CDR1 SGDLS, CDR2 YYNGEE. The CDR3 sequence is 16 residues long. Germline trimming cut 4 bases from V and 5 bases from J; bases unmatched to any gene: 9. In DNA form, the CDR3 reads TGTGCCAGCAGCCCCCGTCCCGGGACAGGGAATGAAAAACTGTTTTTT. The encoded protein is CASSPRPGTGNEKLFF.